Listed below are T cell receptor beta chains from one sample, sequenced in a study of read filtering for tumor transcriptome and immune sequencing. TCRdb re-called the reads through MiXCR, storing one row per CDR3 protein. The data contain 62,000 or so distinct CDR3 sequences, approximately 15% of them singletons. Material: a population of CD138-negative cells sorted from bone marrow. Receptors were obtained from a donor at least 40 years old with multiple myeloma. CDR3s include the opening cysteine and the closing phenylalanine or tryptophan. D genes are given only for firm matches.

D	V	J	CDR3
TRBD1	TRBV20-1	TRBJ1-6	CSARDITGGDNSPLHF
-	TRBV20-1	TRBJ1-5	CSAIHRDKGSNQPQHF
TRBD1	TRBV3-1	TRBJ2-7	CASRDSYYEQYF
TRBD2	TRBV30	TRBJ2-3	CAWDSGRRGDTQYF
-	TRBV20-1	TRBJ2-5	CSARDLYQETQYF
-	TRBV12-5	TRBJ1-2	CASGLVVGSPGPNYGYTF
-	TRBV5-1	TRBJ2-5	CASSLGGARETQYF
-	TRBV11-2	TRBJ1-5	CASSPAGREDQPQHF
-	TRBV10-3	TRBJ2-7	CAISESGLGGEQYF
TRBD1	TRBV27	TRBJ1-5	CASSERGLSNQPQHF
-	TRBV4-2	TRBJ2-2	CASSQDSTNTGELFF
TRBD2	TRBV7-9	TRBJ2-7	CASSVLAGTTYEQYF
TRBD2	TRBV20-1	TRBJ2-3	CSARDPERGYTDTQYF
-	TRBV15	TRBJ2-5	CATSREGVGLQETQYF
-	TRBV29-1	TRBJ2-2	CSGILGLNIGELFF
TRBD2	TRBV3-1	TRBJ2-5	CASRTSGSRGETQYF
-	TRBV12-3/TRBV12-4	TRBJ2-1	CASSLTASNEQFF
-	TRBV24-1	TRBJ2-5	CATSAMGGGETQYF
TRBD2	TRBV6-6	TRBJ2-1	CASSYKREIGNEQFF
TRBD2	TRBV20-1	TRBJ2-3	CRGTSGSLPLTDTQYF